These 24 T cell receptor beta chains share one sample of origin, sequenced in a study of identifying expanded T cells in peripheral blood. TCRdb keeps only in-frame clones here, not all; method: immunoSEQ multiplex PCR. The sample yields tens of thousands of clones, around 87% seen once. Sequenced material: blood. All receptors come from a person aged 18 to 75 in good health.

The chain carries TRBV2 and TRBJ2-5, with D hard to call. V lost 2 bases, J lost 4 bases, and 2 bases lay in between. Germline CDR1 reads SNHLY; CDR2 reads FYNNEI. This CDR3 has 11 amino acids. This chain's CDR3 is CASSERETQYF. The CDR3 DNA is TGTGCCAGCAGTGAAAGAGAGACCCAGTACTTC.

This clone occurred once. The V call is TRBV19, the J call TRBJ2-1; 7 nucleotides agree with TRBD2. CDR3 length: 13 residues. The V and J ends lost 5 bases and 8 bases, in that order; junction bases with no gene match: 6. Germline V gives CDR1 LNHDA, CDR2 SQIVND (reference sequence). The CDR3 DNA reads as TGTGCCAGTAGTCTGGGGAGGGTTCATGAGCAGTTCTTC. Translation gives CASSLGRVHEQFF.

V and J are TRBV28 and TRBJ2-3; no reliable D call. The germline CDR1 and CDR2 sequences are MDHEN and SYDVKM. Between the trimmed V and J ends, which lost 5 bases and 0 bases, there was a span of 3 bases. The CDR3 is 12 amino acids. CDR3 region: CASSLSTDTQYF. In DNA, the CDR3 is TGTGCCAGCAGTCTTAGCACAGATACGCAGTATTTT. The complete variable domain, with remaining parts taken from reference TRBV28 and TRBJ2-3, reads DVKVTQSSRYLVKRTGEKVFLECVQDMDHENMFWYRQDPGLGLRLIYFSYDVKMKEKGDIPEGYSVSREKKERFSLILESASTNQTSMYLCASSLSTDTQYFGPGTRLTVL.

In its sample, this clone ranks as medium-sized. The genes are TRBV6-4 and TRBJ2-3; D is unclear. The V end lost 0 bases, the J end lost 1 base, and 5 bases lay between the germline ends. The CDR3 loop spans 14 amino acids. The germline gives CDR1 MRHNA, CDR2 SNTAGT. The CDR3 region is CASSDSQGTDTQYF. The CDR3 DNA reads TGTGCCAGCAGTGACTCCCAGGGCACAGATACGCAGTATTTT.

This clone is judged medium-sized (0.01 to 0.1%). Additional DNA sequences in this sample encode the identical CDR3. CDR3 protein: CASSDSTTDTQYF. In nucleotides, the CDR3 is TGTGCCAGCAGTGACTCGACAACAGATACGCAGTATTTT. V gene TRBV6-4 combines with J gene TRBJ2-3, with D uncertain. V was clipped by 0 bases and J by 3 bases, with 4 bases between them. Per the germline V gene, CDR1 is MRHNA and CDR2 is SNTAGT. This CDR3 contains 13 residues.

V and J are TRBV2 and TRBJ1-5; D unresolved. The CDR3 has 13 residues. Trimming stripped 3 bases from V and 9 bases from J, with 12 bases between. From germline, CDR1 is SNHLY and CDR2 FYNNEI. The CDR3 DNA reads as TGTGCCAGCAGTGATGCCGGGGTTCGGCCCCAGCATTTT. This codes for CASSDAGVRPQHF.

The chain employs TRBV9 and TRBJ1-3; D may be TRBD1 (5 bases). The V gene lost 2 bases and the J gene lost 2 bases, with 14 bases spanning the gap. Germline V lookup: CDR1 SGDLS, CDR2 YYNGEE. This CDR3 region has 16 residues. The CDR3 loop reads CASSVKMSGTGNTIYF. The CDR3 DNA reads as TGTGCCAGCAGCGTGAAAATGTCAGGGACTGGAAACACCATATATTTT.

This chain uses TRBV5-1 with TRBJ1-1, with a tentative D call TRBD1 (5 bases). The CDR3 has 20 residues. Between the trimmed V and J ends, which lost 0 bases and 1 base, there was a span of 25 bases. CDR1 is SGHRS, CDR2 YFSETQ, per germline. In DNA form, the CDR3 reads TGCGCCAGCAGCTTGGCCTTCGGTGAGTGGGGCCGGAGAGAGAACACTGAAGCTTTCTTT. Protein product: CASSLAFGEWGRRENTEAFF.

The V call is TRBV19, the J call TRBJ2-6, with D unclear. V gave up 3 bases and J gave up 4 bases, with 13 bases separating them. The CDR3 contains 16 residues. CDR1 and CDR2 (germline): LNHDA, SQIVND (reference sequence). The CDR3 is CASSIWGKVGANVLTF. As DNA, the CDR3 is TGTGCCAGTAGTATTTGGGGTAAAGTGGGGGCCAACGTCCTGACTTTC.

The gene calls are TRBV9 and TRBJ1-1; tentative D call: TRBD1 (6 bases). V dropped 6 bases and J dropped 1 base, with 13 bases sitting between them. The length of the CDR3 is 14 residues. The germline V gene encodes CDR1 SGDLS and CDR2 YYNGEE. CDR3 sequence reads: CASNLGQPNTEAFF. Written as DNA, the CDR3 is TGTGCCAGCAATCTCGGACAGCCGAACACTGAAGCTTTCTTT.

The rearrangement uses TRBV29-1 and TRBJ2-4, with D perhaps matching TRBD1 (5 bases). Looked up from germline, CDR1 is SQVTM and CDR2 is ANQGSEA. This CDR3 is built from 13 residues. Deletions cut 5 bases from V and 5 bases from J, with 13 bases between. The CDR3: CSVRRGNQNIQYF. CDR3 nucleotides: TGCAGCGTTCGTAGGGGAAATCAAAACATTCAGTACTTC. Together with reference TRBV29-1 and TRBJ2-4, the CDR3 gives the full variable domain: SAVISQKPSRDICQRGTSLTIQCQVDSQVTMMFWYRQQPGQSLTLIATANQGSEATYESGFVIDKFPISRPNLTFSTLTVSNMSPEDSSIYLCSVRRGNQNIQYFGAGTRLSVL.

The rearrangement uses TRBV28 and TRBJ2-1, with 8 nucleotides matching TRBD2. There are 18 residues in the CDR3. Trimming removed 5 bases from V and 7 bases from J; junction bases left unmatched: 19. Germline values: CDR1 MDHEN, CDR2 SYDVKM. CDR3 DNA: TGTGCCAGCAGTCCGCAGGGGTTGGCGGGGGGCGCAGGGAATGAGCAGTTCTTC. It codes for CASSPQGLAGGAGNEQFF.

J is TRBJ2-1 and V is TRBV6-4; D remains unclear. Trimming removed 2 bases at V and 10 bases at J, with 18 bases between. Looked up from germline, CDR1 is MRHNA and CDR2 is SNTAGT. The CDR3 spans 15 residues. In DNA form, the CDR3 reads TGTGCCAGCAGTGACGGGATAGCAGACCCTCAGGAGCAGTTCTTC. It yields the protein CASSDGIADPQEQFF.

V usage is TRBV4-2 and J usage is TRBJ2-6; D unclear. Germline values: CDR1 LGHNA, CDR2 YNFKEQ. V was shortened by 8 bases and J by 0 bases, with 17 bases between the two germline ends. The CDR3 has 17 amino acids. CDR3 amino acids: CASSESKSSSGANVLTF. CDR3 sequence (DNA): TGTGCCAGCTCTGAGTCTAAGAGTAGCTCTGGGGCCAACGTCCTGACTTTC.

The chain links TRBV5-1 to TRBJ2-1; D possibly corresponds to TRBD1 (5 bases). Trimming took 4 bases from V and 5 from J, leaving 16 bases between them. The CDR3 has 15 residues. From germline, CDR1 is SGHRS and CDR2 YFSETQ. The CDR3 here is CASSLLGGAHNEQFF. CDR3 sequence (DNA): TGCGCCAGCAGCCTTCTAGGTGGGGCCCACAATGAGCAGTTCTTC.

The J gene is TRBJ1-1, the V gene TRBV28; D unclear. This CDR3 is 13 amino acids long. V was clipped by 5 bases and J by 1 base, with 8 bases between them. Germline lookup yields CDR1 MDHEN and CDR2 SYDVKM. The CDR3 DNA follows: TGTGCCAGCAGTAGGGATGCGAACACTGAAGCTTTCTTT. It codes for CASSRDANTEAFF. The whole variable domain, remainder taken from reference TRBV28 and TRBJ1-1, is DVKVTQSSRYLVKRTGEKVFLECVQDMDHENMFWYRQDPGLGLRLIYFSYDVKMKEKGDIPEGYSVSREKKERFSLILESASTNQTSMYLCASSRDANTEAFFGQGTRLTVV.

J is TRBJ2-3 and V is TRBV7-2, with D hard to call. This CDR3 is built from 14 residues. Germline V lookup: CDR1 SGHTA, CDR2 FQGNSA. The V and J ends lost 2 bases and 5 bases respectively, with 11 bases between them. CDR3 bases: TGTGCCAGCAGCTTACTAGGGTGGGGAGATACGCAGTATTTT. Translated: CASSLLGWGDTQYF.

The chain is built from TRBV7-8 and TRBJ1-4; TRBD1 matches 7 bases. Germline loops: CDR1 SGHVS, CDR2 FQNEAQ. V lost 5 bases to trimming and J lost 0 bases; unmatched junction nucleotides: 9. The CDR3 contains 17 residues. The CDR3 region is CASSHWDSRATNEKLFF. For the CDR3, the DNA is TGTGCCAGCAGCCACTGGGACAGCCGTGCAACTAATGAAAAACTGTTTTTT.

The chain is built from TRBV7-6 and TRBJ2-2, with 8 bases matching TRBD1. There are 16 residues in the CDR3. CDR1 and CDR2 from the germline V gene are SGHVS and FNYEAQ. The V and J ends lost 3 bases and 2 bases, in that order; junction bases with no gene match: 5. The CDR3 DNA reads as TGTGCCAGCAGCTTCTATACAGGGGGAAACACCGGGGAGCTGTTTTTT. Protein: CASSFYTGGNTGELFF.

The rearrangement links TRBV9 to TRBJ1-6; 7 bases are shared with TRBD1. Germline CDR1 is SGDLS and CDR2 is YYNGEE. Trimming at V came to 5 bases and at J to 0 bases, leaving 11 bases not matched to a gene. The CDR3 extends over 18 amino acids. The CDR3 loop reads CASRAHGQVSSYNSPLHF. The CDR3 nucleotides read TGTGCCAGCAGAGCCCATGGACAGGTAAGCTCCTATAATTCACCCCTCCACTTT.

There are a few counts of this clone. J is TRBJ2-2 and V is TRBV4-2; no firm D call. Trimming cost V 0 bases and J 3 bases, with 8 bases left between them. This CDR3 contains 15 residues. Germline V CDR1 and CDR2: LGHNA, YNFKEQ. CDR3 DNA: TGTGCCAGCAGCCAAGAAGGGCTGGACACCGGGGAGCTGTTTTTT. The encoded protein is CASSQEGLDTGELFF.

The V gene is TRBV30, the J gene TRBJ1-3; maybe TRBD1 (5 bases). Trimming shortened V by 4 bases and J by 8 bases, and 12 bases separated the two germline ends. This CDR3 region has 12 residues. CDR1 and CDR2 (germline): GTSNPN, SVGIG (reference sequence). CDR3 DNA: TGTGCCTGGACCGCTGGGGCGGACACCATATATTTT. Protein: CAWTAGADTIYF.

The chain couples TRBV9 to TRBJ2-5, with TRBD1 identical over 7 bases. The germline V gene encodes CDR1 SGDLS and CDR2 YYNGEE. This CDR3 is built from 15 residues. V gave up 0 bases and J gave up 1 base; unmatched junction bases: 3. CDR3 nucleotides: TGTGCCAGCAGCGTAGGACAGGGTCCCCAAGAGACCCAGTACTTC. This sequence encodes CASSVGQGPQETQYF.

This rearrangement joins TRBV6-4 to TRBJ2-3; D not resolved. Germline CDR1 MRHNA, CDR2 SNTAGT. This CDR3 has 14 amino acids. Trimming removed 1 base at V and 1 base at J, with 6 bases between. CDR3 region: CASSDYLGTDTQYF. The DNA for the CDR3 is TGTGCCAGCAGTGACTATCTGGGCACAGATACGCAGTATTTT.